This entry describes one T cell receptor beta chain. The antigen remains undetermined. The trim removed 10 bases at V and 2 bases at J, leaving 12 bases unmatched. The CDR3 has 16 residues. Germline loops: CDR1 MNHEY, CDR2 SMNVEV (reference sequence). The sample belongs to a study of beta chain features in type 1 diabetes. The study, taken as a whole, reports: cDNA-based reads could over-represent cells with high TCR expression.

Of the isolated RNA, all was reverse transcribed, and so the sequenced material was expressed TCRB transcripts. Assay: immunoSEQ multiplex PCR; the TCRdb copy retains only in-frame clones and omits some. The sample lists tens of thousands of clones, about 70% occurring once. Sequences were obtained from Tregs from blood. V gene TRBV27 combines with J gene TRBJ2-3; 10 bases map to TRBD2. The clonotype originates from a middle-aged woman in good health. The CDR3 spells CATLRTLAGVTDTQYF. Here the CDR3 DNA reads TGTGCCACCCTCAGGACCCTAGCGGGGGTCACAGATACGCAGTATTTT.